This entry lists 31 T cell receptor beta chains sequenced from one sample in a study of blood T cell repertoires in COVID-19. Clones were read by immunoSEQ multiplex PCR, and TCRdb kept only the in-frame ones, dropping some. Among 110,000 to 150,000 clones listed, 86% were seen once. The sequencing sample was made of PBMCs or T cells enriched from blood (not recorded which). The receptors originated from a man over 45 who had recovered from COVID-19.

The chain joins TRBV7-2 to TRBJ1-2; D may be TRBD1 (6 bases). From germline, CDR1 is SGHTA and CDR2 FQGNSA. Trimming took off 1 base at V and 3 bases at J, with 15 bases between the two ends. This CDR3 spans 16 amino acids. In DNA, the CDR3 is TGTGCCAGCAGCTTAGTGCCCGGACAGTTTTACTATGGCTACACCTTC. Its protein product is CASSLVPGQFYYGYTF. Using reference TRBV7-2 and TRBJ1-2 for the parts outside the CDR3, the full variable domain is GAGVSQSPSNKVTEKGKDVELRCDPISGHTALYWYRQSLGQGLEFLIYFQGNSAPDKSGLPSDRFSAERTGGSVSTLTIQRTQQEDSAVYLCASSLVPGQFYYGYTFGSGTRLTVV.

The chain couples TRBV6-2 or TRBV6-3 to TRBJ2-5; 9 bases map to TRBD1. Per germline, CDR1 MNHEY and CDR2 SVGEGT. There are 15 residues in the CDR3. V dropped 5 bases and J dropped 3; count of bases not matched to a gene: 7. CDR3 sequence reads: CASSNRRDREETQYF. The DNA of the CDR3 is TGTGCCAGCAGTAACCGCCGGGACAGGGAAGAGACCCAGTACTTC.

This clone was seen a handful of times. The CDR3 region has the DNA TGCAGCGTTGAAGTCATTCAAGAGACCCAGTACTTC. Encoded protein: CSVEVIQETQYF. The chain links TRBV29-1 to TRBJ2-5; D not certain. CDR3 size: 12 residues. V lost 1 base, J lost 2 bases, and 5 bases lay in between. From germline, CDR1 is SQVTM and CDR2 ANQGSEA.

CDR3 sequence (DNA): TGTGCCAGCAGTGGCAGGGTCGCAGATACGCAGTATTTT. This sequence encodes CASSGRVADTQYF. V usage is TRBV6-6 and J usage is TRBJ2-3; possibly TRBD1 for D (5 bases). Looked up from germline, CDR1 is MNHNY and CDR2 is SVGAGI (reference sequence). Trimming took 5 bases from V and 4 from J, leaving 10 bases between them. The CDR3 consists of 13 residues.

The chain recombines TRBV28 with TRBJ2-7, with 7 bases that match TRBD2. Germline V gene data show CDR1 as MDHEN and CDR2 as SYDVKM. The trim removed 6 bases at V and 0 bases at J, leaving 8 bases unmatched. The CDR3 extends over 15 amino acids. The DNA for the CDR3 is TGTGCCAGCAGCCTACCCGGGACTACCTCCTACGAGCAGTACTTC. Amino acid sequence: CASSLPGTTSYEQYF. Filled out from reference TRBV28 and TRBJ2-7, the complete variable domain reads DVKVTQSSRYLVKRTGEKVFLECVQDMDHENMFWYRQDPGLGLRLIYFSYDVKMKEKGDIPEGYSVSREKKERFSLILESASTNQTSMYLCASSLPGTTSYEQYFGPGTRLTVT.

Only one count was recorded for this clone. The J gene is TRBJ2-5, the V gene TRBV11-3, with D perhaps matching TRBD1 (6 bases). This CDR3 is 15 amino acids long. V was pared by 3 bases and J by 2 bases, with 13 bases between. Germline CDR1 and CDR2: SGHNT and YENEEA. The CDR3 nucleotides are TGTGCCAGCAGCTTGGGAAACAGGGTGCAAGAGACCCAGTACTTC. This translates into CASSLGNRVQETQYF.

The chain recombines TRBV28 with TRBJ1-3; no firm D call. The CDR3 covers 15 residues. V was shortened by 7 bases and J by 4 bases, with 17 bases between the two germline ends. In germline, CDR1 is MDHEN, CDR2 SYDVKM. DNA for the CDR3: TGTGCCAGCATTCCAAACGAGACACAGGGAAACACCATATATTTT. Translated, it gives CASIPNETQGNTIYF. The full variable domain, in which reference TRBV28 and TRBJ1-3 provide the parts outside the CDR3, is DVKVTQSSRYLVKRTGEKVFLECVQDMDHENMFWYRQDPGLGLRLIYFSYDVKMKEKGDIPEGYSVSREKKERFSLILESASTNQTSMYLCASIPNETQGNTIYFGEGSWLTVV.

This chain connects TRBV7-9 to TRBJ2-7; 8 bases fit TRBD2. Germline V CDR1 and CDR2: SEHNR, FQNEAQ (reference sequence). Trimming cost V 5 bases and J 6 bases; bases outside gene matches: 21. The length of the CDR3 is 18 residues. Written as DNA, the CDR3 is TGTGCCAGCAGCCCGAGGGGACTTAATAACGGGAGGGCTTTCGAGCAGTACTTC. It yields the protein CASSPRGLNNGRAFEQYF.

V and J are TRBV6-6 and TRBJ1-6; D may be TRBD1 (5 bases). V was shortened by 7 bases and J by 2 bases, with 15 bases between the two germline ends. CDR1 is MNHNY, CDR2 SVGAGI, per germline (reference sequence). The CDR3 totals 16 residues. The CDR3 spells CASILGQGPYNSPLHF. The CDR3 bases are TGTGCCAGCATCCTGGGCCAGGGTCCCTATAATTCACCCCTCCACTTT.

This clone was counted between two and nine times. The rearrangement links TRBV3-1 (or the pseudogene TRBV3-2) to TRBJ1-1, with TRBD1 matching over 7 bases. The CDR3 totals 14 residues. The germline V gene has CDR1 LGHDT and CDR2 YNNKEL (reference sequence). J gave up 6 bases and V 1 base, and 5 bases lay outside the gene matches. The CDR3 is CASSQVQGGSEAFF. CDR3 DNA sequence: TGTGCCAGCAGCCAAGTCCAGGGGGGCTCTGAAGCTTTCTTT.

The chain employs TRBV11-2 and TRBJ1-3; 10 nucleotides line up with TRBD1. The CDR3 runs to 16 residues. V lost 2 bases, J lost 2 bases, and 3 bases stayed unmatched. Germline V gives CDR1 SGHAT, CDR2 FQNNGV. The CDR3 loop is CASSLRQGAPGNTIYF. The CDR3, as DNA: TGTGCCAGCAGCTTAAGACAGGGGGCGCCTGGAAACACCATATATTTT.

This chain joins TRBV15 and TRBJ1-3; D is unclear. There are 17 residues in the CDR3. Germline assignment: CDR1 LNHNV and CDR2 YYDKDF (reference sequence). The germline V and J ends were trimmed by 4 bases and 1 base, with 17 bases remaining between them. CDR3 coding DNA: TGTGCCACCAGCAAACCGGGATCCCCCGGTTCTGGAAACACCATATATTTT. Amino acid sequence: CATSKPGSPGSGNTIYF.

CDR3 region: CASSLLTGWGYGYTF. CDR3 nucleotides: TGTGCCAGCAGCCTCCTGACGGGGTGGGGCTATGGCTACACCTTC. The chain uses TRBV28 and TRBJ1-2; no clear D. Germline CDR1 MDHEN, CDR2 SYDVKM. With 6 bases removed from V and 4 bases from J, the gap between germline ends came to 18 bases. This CDR3 is built from 15 residues.

This clone appeared once. The chain uses TRBV6-4 and TRBJ2-3; 12 nucleotides agree with TRBD2. This CDR3 is built from 15 residues. Germline V gene sequence: CDR1 MRHNA, CDR2 SNTAGT. J was trimmed by 1 base and V by 8 bases; bases with no gene match: 4. CDR3 residues: CASSRLAGGTDTQYF. In DNA form, the CDR3 reads TGTGCCAGCTCGCGACTAGCGGGGGGCACAGATACGCAGTATTTT.

V and J are TRBV7-6 and TRBJ1-5; D unresolved. CDR1 is SGHVS, CDR2 FNYEAQ, per germline. The CDR3 is 13 residues long. V was clipped by 5 bases and J by 6 bases, with 11 bases between them. The CDR3 sequence is CASSIGRGQPQHF. The CDR3 nucleotides read TGTGCCAGCAGCATAGGTCGGGGTCAGCCCCAGCATTTT.

This clone was detected only a few times. The J gene is TRBJ2-3, the V gene TRBV6-4, with D possibly being TRBD2 (6 bases). Between the trimmed V and J ends, which lost 4 bases and 1 base, there was a span of 12 bases. The CDR3 has 15 amino acids. In germline, CDR1 is MRHNA, CDR2 SNTAGT. Here the CDR3 reads CASSGQGGGTDTQYF. The DNA of the CDR3 is TGTGCCAGCAGTGGCCAGGGAGGTGGCACAGATACGCAGTATTTT.

This sequence joins TRBV10-3 and TRBJ1-5, with 10 bases aligning to TRBD1. The CDR3 has 17 amino acids. Germline values: CDR1 ENHRY, CDR2 SYGVKD. J was trimmed by 4 bases and V by 2 bases; bases with no gene match: 8. The DNA of the CDR3 is TGTGCCATCAGTGAGACATGGACAGGGGGAAAGAATCAGCCCCAGCATTTT. Translated, it gives CAISETWTGGKNQPQHF.

This clone has a handful of counts. The chain joins TRBV7-9 to TRBJ1-6, with 10 bases matching TRBD1. Germline V gene data show CDR1 as SEHNR and CDR2 as FQNEAQ (reference sequence). The CDR3 has 16 amino acids. V lost 5 bases, J lost 6 bases, and 7 bases stayed unmatched. CDR3 in amino acids: CASSPGQGEGNSPLHF. CDR3 nucleotide sequence: TGTGCCAGCAGCCCCGGACAGGGGGAGGGTAATTCACCCCTCCACTTT.

The chain carries TRBV6-2 or TRBV6-3 and TRBJ2-1, with 8 bases matching TRBD2. CDR3 size: 17 residues. In germline, CDR1 is MNHEY, CDR2 SVGEGT. V lost 0 bases to trimming and J lost 8 bases; unmatched junction nucleotides: 12. The CDR3 is CASSYSGGRRFQDEQFF. The CDR3 nucleotides read TGTGCCAGCAGTTACTCCGGCGGGAGGCGGTTTCAGGATGAGCAGTTCTTC.

The rearrangement links TRBV7-2 to TRBJ2-5; 8 bases align to TRBD2. The V gene end was trimmed by 7 bases and the J gene end by 5 bases; junction bases not matched to a gene: 9. Germline CDR1 SGHTA, CDR2 FQGNSA. The CDR3 covers 14 residues. The CDR3 here is CASTGLAPRETQYF. The CDR3 nucleotides are TGTGCCAGCACCGGACTAGCCCCCCGGGAGACCCAGTACTTC. The whole variable domain, remainder taken from reference TRBV7-2 and TRBJ2-5, is GAGVSQSPSNKVTEKGKDVELRCDPISGHTALYWYRQSLGQGLEFLIYFQGNSAPDKSGLPSDRFSAERTGGSVSTLTIQRTQQEDSAVYLCASTGLAPRETQYFGPGTRLLVL.

CDR3 sequence: CASSLIGLSNTGELFF. The CDR3 DNA is TGTGCCAGCAGCTTAATCGGACTTTCCAACACCGGGGAGCTGTTTTTT. The rearrangement links TRBV7-3 to TRBJ2-2, with D possibly being TRBD2 (5 bases). Trimming removed 1 base from V and 2 bases from J, with 11 bases in between. CDR1 and CDR2 from the germline V gene are SGHTA and FQGTGA. This CDR3 region has 16 residues.

This clone was detected only once. The V call is TRBV23-1, the J call TRBJ1-2; D call uncertain. TRBV23-1 is sorted into the ORF group, with uncertain function. Trimming cost V 4 bases and J 8 bases, with 11 bases left between them. The CDR3 contains 12 residues. In nucleotides, the CDR3 is TGCGCCAGCAGTCTCCCCTGCGGGGGCTACACCTTC. Its translation: CASSLPCGGYTF.

The chain recombines TRBV7-2 with TRBJ2-2; 11 bases map to TRBD2. J lost 7 bases, V lost 5 bases, and 3 bases had no gene match. Germline values: CDR1 SGHTA, CDR2 FQGNSA. The CDR3 consists of 14 residues. The CDR3 protein is CASSPTSGVGELFF. CDR3 nucleotide sequence: TGTGCCAGCAGCCCGACTAGCGGGGTCGGGGAGCTGTTTTTT.

This rearrangement joins TRBV6-2 or TRBV6-3 to TRBJ1-5; D is uncertain. Germline loops: CDR1 MNHEY, CDR2 SVGEGT. V was shortened by 2 bases and J by 3 bases, with 5 bases between the two germline ends. The CDR3 contains 13 residues. The DNA for the CDR3 is TGTGCCAGCAGTTACCGAGTCAATCAGCCCCAGCATTTT. Translated: CASSYRVNQPQHF.

The V call is TRBV6-5, the J call TRBJ1-5, with D uncertain. CDR3 size: 13 residues. Trimming cost V 5 bases and J 1 base, with 6 bases left between them. Germline assignment: CDR1 MNHEY and CDR2 SVGAGI. The CDR3 spells CASSQKSNQPQHF. The CDR3 region has the DNA TGTGCCAGCAGTCAGAAGAGCAATCAGCCCCAGCATTTT.

This sequence joins TRBV27 and TRBJ2-7, with D possibly being TRBD1 (6 bases). The CDR3 is 17 residues long. From germline, CDR1 is MNHEY and CDR2 SMNVEV (reference sequence). V lost 4 bases to trimming and J lost 0 bases, with 19 bases between them. This chain's CDR3 is CASSSNTLGQISYEQYF. For the CDR3, the DNA is TGTGCCAGCAGTTCCAACACCCTCGGACAGATCTCCTACGAGCAGTACTTC.

This clone was seen only once. This chain uses TRBV4-3 with TRBJ2-7, with 7 bases matching TRBD2. Germline CDR1 reads LGHNA; CDR2 reads YSLEER. The CDR3 contains 15 residues. V lost 1 base, J lost 9 bases, and 12 bases stayed unmatched. The DNA for the CDR3 is TGCGCCAGCAGCCAAGGCTTCACGGGGGGAGTCTTGCAGTACGTC. Translated: CASSQGFTGGVLQYV.

The chain has TRBV7-9 and TRBJ2-5; TRBD2 matches at 10 bases. Unmatched junction bases numbered 8, after V lost 5 bases and J lost 2 bases. Germline values: CDR1 SEHNR, CDR2 FQNEAQ (reference sequence). The CDR3 runs 16 residues. CDR3 sequence: CASSRKAGGQQETQYF. As DNA, the CDR3 is TGTGCCAGCAGCCGTAAAGCGGGGGGGCAACAAGAGACCCAGTACTTC. The whole variable domain, filled in from reference TRBV7-9 and TRBJ2-5, reads DTGVSQNPRHKITKRGQNVTFRCDPISEHNRLYWYRQTLGQGPEFLTYFQNEAQLEKSRLLSDRFSAERPKGSFSTLEIQRTEQGDSAMYLCASSRKAGGQQETQYFGPGTRLLVL.

The V and J genes are TRBV5-1 and TRBJ1-2; TRBD1 is a possible D gene (6 bases). This CDR3 spans 12 amino acids. CDR1 SGHRS and CDR2 YFSETQ come from the germline V gene. V lost 8 bases, J lost 5 bases, and 13 bases lay in between. The CDR3: CASHRDSYGYTF. As DNA, the CDR3 is TGCGCCAGTCACAGGGATTCTTATGGCTACACCTTC.

This clone qualifies as medium-sized (0.01 to 0.1%). The chain employs TRBV4-3 and TRBJ2-2; D remains ambiguous. Germline loops: CDR1 LGHNA, CDR2 YSLEER. The CDR3 loop spans 14 amino acids. Trimming shortened V by 1 base and J by 0 bases, and 3 bases separated the two germline ends. The CDR3 sequence: CASSQAANTGELFF. The CDR3 nucleotides read TGCGCCAGCAGCCAAGCTGCGAACACCGGGGAGCTGTTTTTT.

The CDR3 spells CASSLNLHREWNQPQHF. CDR3 DNA: TGTGCCAGCAGTTTAAATTTGCACAGGGAATGGAATCAGCCCCAGCATTTT. The chain joins TRBV28 to TRBJ1-5, with D tentatively TRBD1 (6 bases). Germline CDR1 and CDR2: MDHEN and SYDVKM. The CDR3 loop spans 17 amino acids. Trimming left V 2 bases short and J 4 bases short, with 18 bases between.